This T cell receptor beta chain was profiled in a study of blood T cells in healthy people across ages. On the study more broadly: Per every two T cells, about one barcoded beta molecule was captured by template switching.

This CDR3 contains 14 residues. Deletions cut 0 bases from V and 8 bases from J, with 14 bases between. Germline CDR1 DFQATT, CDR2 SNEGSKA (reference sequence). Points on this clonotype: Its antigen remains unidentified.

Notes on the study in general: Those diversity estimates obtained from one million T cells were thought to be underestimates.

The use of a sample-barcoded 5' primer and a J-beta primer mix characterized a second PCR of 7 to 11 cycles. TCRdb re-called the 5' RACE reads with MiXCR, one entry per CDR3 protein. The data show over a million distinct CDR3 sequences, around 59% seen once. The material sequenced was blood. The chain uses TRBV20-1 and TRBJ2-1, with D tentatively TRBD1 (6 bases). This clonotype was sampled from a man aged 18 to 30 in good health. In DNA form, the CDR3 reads TGCAGTGCTAGAGATCAAAAGGGGGTCTATGAGCAGTTCTTC. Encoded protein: CSARDQKGVYEQFF.